This T cell receptor beta chain came from a study of regulatory T cells in long-lasting Graves disease. Time point indicated: newly diagnosed GD, antithyroid drugs for less than 3 months. Following extraction of RNA from PBMCs, that RNA was used to make the TCR library. American Thyroid Association guidelines defined Graves' disease diagnosis. This clonotype was recorded many times. Arm-PCR of CDR3 regions and iRepertoire HTBI primers were used to build TCR beta libraries. TCRdb processed the multiplex PCR reads anew with MiXCR; each CDR3 protein has one entry. Found here are 400,000 to 500,000 distinct CDR3 sequences, 16% of them singletons; the top ten hold roughly 23%. V lost 3 bases, J lost 1 base, and 8 bases lay in between. The CDR3 loop spans 14 amino acids. Looked up from germline, CDR1 is SGHVS and CDR2 is FQNEAQ. These data were likewise used in another study, on T cells in Graves' hyperthyroidism and ophthalmopathy. That publication notes: Using the HTBI primer set, a first-round RT-PCR was run on the TCR CDR3.

The V call is TRBV7-8, the J call TRBJ2-3, with D unresolved. This TCR was recovered from a woman under 30 with Graves disease. The specimen was peripheral blood mononuclear cells (PBMCs), collected at new diagnosis, from a patient treated with antithyroid drugs. CDR3 region: CASSFELGTDTQYF. The CDR3 DNA is TGTGCCAGCAGCTTTGAACTTGGCACAGATACGCAGTATTTT.